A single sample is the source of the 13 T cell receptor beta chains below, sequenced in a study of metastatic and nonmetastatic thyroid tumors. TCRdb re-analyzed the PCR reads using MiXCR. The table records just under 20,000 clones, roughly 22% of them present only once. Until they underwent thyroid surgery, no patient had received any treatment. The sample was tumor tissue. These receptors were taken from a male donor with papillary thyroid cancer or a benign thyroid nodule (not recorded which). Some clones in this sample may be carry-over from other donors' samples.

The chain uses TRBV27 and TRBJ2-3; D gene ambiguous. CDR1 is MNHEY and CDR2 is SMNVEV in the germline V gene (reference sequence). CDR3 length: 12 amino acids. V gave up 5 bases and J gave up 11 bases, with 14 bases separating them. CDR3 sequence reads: CASSPGGYEQYF. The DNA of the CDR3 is TGTGCCAGCAGTCCAGGCGGCTACGAGCAGTATTTT.

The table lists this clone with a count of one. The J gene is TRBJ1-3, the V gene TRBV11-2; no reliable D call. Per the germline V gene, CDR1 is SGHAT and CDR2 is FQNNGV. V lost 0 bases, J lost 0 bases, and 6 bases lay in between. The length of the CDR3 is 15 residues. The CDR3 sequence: CASSLEGHSGNTIYF. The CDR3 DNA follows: TGTGCCAGCAGCTTAGAGGGCCACTCTGGAAACACCATATATTTT.

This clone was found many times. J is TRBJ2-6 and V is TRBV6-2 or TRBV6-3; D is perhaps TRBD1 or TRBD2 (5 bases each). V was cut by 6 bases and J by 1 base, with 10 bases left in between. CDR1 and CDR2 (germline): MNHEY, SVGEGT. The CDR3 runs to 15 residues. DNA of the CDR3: TGTGCCAGCAGCGAGAGGGGTTCTGGGGCCAACGTCCTGACTTTC. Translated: CASSERGSGANVLTF.

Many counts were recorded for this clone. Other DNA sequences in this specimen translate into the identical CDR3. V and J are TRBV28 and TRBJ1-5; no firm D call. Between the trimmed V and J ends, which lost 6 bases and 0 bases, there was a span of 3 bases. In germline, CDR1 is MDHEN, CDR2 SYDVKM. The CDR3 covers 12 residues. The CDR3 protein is CASRGSNQPQHF. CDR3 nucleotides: TGTGCCAGCAGAGGTAGCAATCAGCCCCAGCATTTT.

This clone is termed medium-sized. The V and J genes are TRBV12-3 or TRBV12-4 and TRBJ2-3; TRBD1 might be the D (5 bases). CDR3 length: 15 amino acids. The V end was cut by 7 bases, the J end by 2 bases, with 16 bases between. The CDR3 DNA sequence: TGTGCCAGCACCCCACAGGCCTCCAACACAGATACGCAGTATTTT. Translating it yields CASTPQASNTDTQYF.

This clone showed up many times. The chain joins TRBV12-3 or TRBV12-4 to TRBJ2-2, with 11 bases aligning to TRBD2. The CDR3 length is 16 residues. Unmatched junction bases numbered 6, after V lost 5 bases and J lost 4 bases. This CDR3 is CASSKLAGVLTGELFF. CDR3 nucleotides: TGTGCCAGCAGTAAACTAGCGGGAGTACTCACCGGGGAGCTGTTTTTT.

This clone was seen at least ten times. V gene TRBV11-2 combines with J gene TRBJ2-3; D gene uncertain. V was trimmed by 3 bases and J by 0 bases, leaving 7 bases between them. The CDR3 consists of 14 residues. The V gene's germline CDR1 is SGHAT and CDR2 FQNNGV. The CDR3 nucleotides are TGTGCCAGCAGCTTTCATACTAGCACAGATACGCAGTATTTT. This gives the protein CASSFHTSTDTQYF. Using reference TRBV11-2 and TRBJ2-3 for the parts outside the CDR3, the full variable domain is EAGVAQSPRYKIIEKRQSVAFWCNPISGHATLYWYQQILGQGPKLLIQFQNNGVVDDSQLPKDRFSAERLKGVDSTLKIQPAKLEDSAVYLCASSFHTSTDTQYFGPGTRLTVL.

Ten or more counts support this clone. The CDR3 DNA reads TGTGCCAGCAGCTTAGAGCGGGAGCCAGATACGCAGTATTTT. Protein: CASSLEREPDTQYF. The rearrangement joins TRBV7-3 to TRBJ2-3; 8 positions agree with TRBD2. The CDR3 runs 14 residues. Unmatched junction bases numbered 2, after V lost 2 bases and J lost 4 bases. Germline V gives CDR1 SGHTA, CDR2 FQGTGA. Full variable domain (rest looked up from reference TRBV7-3 and TRBJ2-3): GAGVSQTPSNKVTEKGKYVELRCDPISGHTALYWYRQSLGQGPEFLIYFQGTGAADDSGLPNDRFFAVRPEGSVSTLKIQRTERGDSAVYLCASSLEREPDTQYFGPGTRLTVL.

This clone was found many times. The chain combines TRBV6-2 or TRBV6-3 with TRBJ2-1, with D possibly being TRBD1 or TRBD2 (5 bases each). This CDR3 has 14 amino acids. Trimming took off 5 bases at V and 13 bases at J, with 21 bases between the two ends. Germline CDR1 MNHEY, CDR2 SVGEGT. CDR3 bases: TGTGCCAGCAGTCCTAGGGACCATTCTCGACGACAGTTCTTC. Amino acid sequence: CASSPRDHSRRQFF.

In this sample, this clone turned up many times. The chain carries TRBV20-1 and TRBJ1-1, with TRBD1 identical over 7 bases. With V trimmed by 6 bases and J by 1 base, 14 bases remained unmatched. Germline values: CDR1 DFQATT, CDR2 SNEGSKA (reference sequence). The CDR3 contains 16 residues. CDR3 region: CSAKNPGQTKNTEAFF. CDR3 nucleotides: TGCAGTGCCAAAAACCCGGGACAGACAAAGAACACTGAAGCTTTCTTT.

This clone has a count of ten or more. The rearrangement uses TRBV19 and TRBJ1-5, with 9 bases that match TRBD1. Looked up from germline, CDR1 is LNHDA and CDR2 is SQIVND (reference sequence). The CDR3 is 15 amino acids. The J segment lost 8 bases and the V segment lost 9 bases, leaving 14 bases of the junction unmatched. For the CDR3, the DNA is TGTGCCAGCCACCCCGGGACAGGGAACTGGGAGCCCCAGCATTTT. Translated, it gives CASHPGTGNWEPQHF.

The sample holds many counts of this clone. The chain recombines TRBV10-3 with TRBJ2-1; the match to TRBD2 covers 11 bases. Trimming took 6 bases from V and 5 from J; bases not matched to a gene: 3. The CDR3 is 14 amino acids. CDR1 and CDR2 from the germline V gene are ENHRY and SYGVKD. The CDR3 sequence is CAIRTSGIHNEQFF. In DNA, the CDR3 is TGTGCCATCAGGACTAGCGGGATCCACAATGAGCAGTTCTTC.

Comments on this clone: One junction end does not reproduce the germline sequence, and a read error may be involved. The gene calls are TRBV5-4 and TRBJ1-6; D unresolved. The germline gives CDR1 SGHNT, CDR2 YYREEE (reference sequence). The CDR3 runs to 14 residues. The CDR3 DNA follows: TGTGCCAGCAGTAACAGTGTTTATAATTCACCCCCCCACTTT. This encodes CASSNSVYNSPPHF.